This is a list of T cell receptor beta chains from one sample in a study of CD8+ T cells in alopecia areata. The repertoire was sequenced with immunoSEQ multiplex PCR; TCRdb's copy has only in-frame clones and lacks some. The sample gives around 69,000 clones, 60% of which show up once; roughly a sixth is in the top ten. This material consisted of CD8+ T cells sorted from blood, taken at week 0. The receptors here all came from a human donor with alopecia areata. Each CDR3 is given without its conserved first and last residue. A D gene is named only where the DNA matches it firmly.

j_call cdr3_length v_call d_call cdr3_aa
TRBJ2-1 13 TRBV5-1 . ASSFLGGTYNEQF
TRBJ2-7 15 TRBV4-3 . ASSQDWKDRNTYEQY
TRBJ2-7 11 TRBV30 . AYSDGFSYEQY
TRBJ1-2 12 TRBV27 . ASSYKGINYGYT
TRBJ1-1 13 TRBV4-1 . ASSRAPGVGTEAF
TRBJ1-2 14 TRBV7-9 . ASSLALAEGYYGYT
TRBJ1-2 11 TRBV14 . ASSQDLDYGYT
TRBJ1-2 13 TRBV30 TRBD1 AWSYLGQGNYGYT
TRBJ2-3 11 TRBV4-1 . ASSQEGGDTQY
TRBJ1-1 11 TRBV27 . ASSLSVNTEAF
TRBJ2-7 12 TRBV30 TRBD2 AWSVDSGSYEQY
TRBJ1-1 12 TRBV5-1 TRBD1 ASSLTYGTAEAF
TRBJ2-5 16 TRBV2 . ASRVRRRFPISQETQY
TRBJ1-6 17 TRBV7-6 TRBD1 ASSQLPGQGVRYNSPIH
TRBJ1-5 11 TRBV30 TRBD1 AWSSTGGQPQH
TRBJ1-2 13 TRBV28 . ASSVDRGANYGYT
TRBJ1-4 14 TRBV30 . AWSVPGLGTNEKLF
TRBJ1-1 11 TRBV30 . AWRTQPNTEAF
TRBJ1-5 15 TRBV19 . ASAAKRGHYSNQPQH
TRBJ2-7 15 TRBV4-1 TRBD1 ASSQELPGQGTYEQY
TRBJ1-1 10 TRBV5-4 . ASSFGVTEAF
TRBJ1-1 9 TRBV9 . ASSADTEAF
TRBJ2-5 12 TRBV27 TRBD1 ASSSGQGRGEQY
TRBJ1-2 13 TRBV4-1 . ASSQEWQGMYGYT
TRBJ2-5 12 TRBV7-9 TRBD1 ASSLRGTGETQY
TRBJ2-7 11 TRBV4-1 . ASSQHGNYEQY
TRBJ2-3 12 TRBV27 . ASSLSGTRDTQY
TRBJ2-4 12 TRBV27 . ASRLTGEGDIQY
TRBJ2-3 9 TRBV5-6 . ASSLADTQY
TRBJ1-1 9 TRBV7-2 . ASSFPAEAF
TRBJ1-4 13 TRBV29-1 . SVPSTELAGEKLF
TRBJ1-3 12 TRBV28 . ASSFGTGLYTIY
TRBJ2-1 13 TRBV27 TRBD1 ASSPDRGSYNEQF
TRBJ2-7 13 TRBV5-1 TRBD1 ASSLTDRTSYEQY
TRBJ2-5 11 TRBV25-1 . ASSGLGEETQY
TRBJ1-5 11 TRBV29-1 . SGPRDSNQPQH
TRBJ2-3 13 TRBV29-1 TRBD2 SVELAEKYTDTQY
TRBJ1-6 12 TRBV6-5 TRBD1 ASRSGTGGSPLH
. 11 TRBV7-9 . ASSPSSSYEQY
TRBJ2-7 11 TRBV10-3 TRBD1 AISRDRDYEQY
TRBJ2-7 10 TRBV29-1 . SVVGLAHEQY
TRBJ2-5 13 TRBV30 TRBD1 AWSFGQGDQETQY
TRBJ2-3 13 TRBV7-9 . ASSLGDDMTDTQY
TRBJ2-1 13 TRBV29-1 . SVTGTQSSYNEQF
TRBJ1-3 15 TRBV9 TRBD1 ASSVDLQGLEGNTIY
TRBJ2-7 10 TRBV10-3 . AIRATDYEQY
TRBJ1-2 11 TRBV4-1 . ASQPNTGYGYT
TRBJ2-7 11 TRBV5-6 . ASSLVRGVEQY
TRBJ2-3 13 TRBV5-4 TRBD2 ASGGLGGGTDTQY
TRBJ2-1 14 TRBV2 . ASKPGSSGPHNEQF
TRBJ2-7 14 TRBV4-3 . ASSQGRVLGHYEQY
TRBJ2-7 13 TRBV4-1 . ASSQARAYSYEQY